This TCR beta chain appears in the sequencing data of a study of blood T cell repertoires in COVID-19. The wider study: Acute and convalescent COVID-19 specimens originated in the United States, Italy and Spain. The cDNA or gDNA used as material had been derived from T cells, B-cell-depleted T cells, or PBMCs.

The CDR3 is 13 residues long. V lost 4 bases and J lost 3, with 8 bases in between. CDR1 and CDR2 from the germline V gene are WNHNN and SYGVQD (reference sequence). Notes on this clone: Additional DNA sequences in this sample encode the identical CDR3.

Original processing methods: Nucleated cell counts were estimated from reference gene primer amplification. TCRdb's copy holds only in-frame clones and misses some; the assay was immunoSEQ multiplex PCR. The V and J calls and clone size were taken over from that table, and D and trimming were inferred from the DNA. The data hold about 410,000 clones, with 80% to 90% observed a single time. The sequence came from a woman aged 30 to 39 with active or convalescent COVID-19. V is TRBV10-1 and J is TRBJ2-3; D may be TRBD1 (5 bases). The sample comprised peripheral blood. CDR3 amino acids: CASSGQRTDTQYF. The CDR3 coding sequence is TGCGCCAGCAGTGGACAGCGAACAGATACGCAGTATTTT.